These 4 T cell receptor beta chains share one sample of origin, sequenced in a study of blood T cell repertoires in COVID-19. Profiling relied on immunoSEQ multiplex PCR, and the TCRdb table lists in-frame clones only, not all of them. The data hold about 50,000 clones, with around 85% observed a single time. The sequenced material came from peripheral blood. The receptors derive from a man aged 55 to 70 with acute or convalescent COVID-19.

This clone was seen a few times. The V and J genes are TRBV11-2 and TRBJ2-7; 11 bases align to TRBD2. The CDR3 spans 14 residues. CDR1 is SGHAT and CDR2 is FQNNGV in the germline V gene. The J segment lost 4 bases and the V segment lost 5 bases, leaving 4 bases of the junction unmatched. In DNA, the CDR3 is TGTGCCAGCAGCGTCGGACTAGCGGGTTACGAGCAGTACTTC. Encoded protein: CASSVGLAGYEQYF.

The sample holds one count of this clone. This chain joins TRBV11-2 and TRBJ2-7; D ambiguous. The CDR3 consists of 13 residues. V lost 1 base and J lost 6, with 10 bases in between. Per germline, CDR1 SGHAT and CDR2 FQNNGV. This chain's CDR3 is CASSLGPGLEQYF. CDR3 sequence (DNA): TGTGCCAGCAGCTTAGGCCCTGGGCTCGAGCAGTACTTC.

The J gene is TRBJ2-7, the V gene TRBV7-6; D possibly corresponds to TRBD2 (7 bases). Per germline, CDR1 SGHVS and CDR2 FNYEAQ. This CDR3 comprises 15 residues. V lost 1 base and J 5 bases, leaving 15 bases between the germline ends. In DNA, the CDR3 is TGTGCCAGCAGCTTAGGACGGGGGGCGGGACACGAGCAGTACTTC. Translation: CASSLGRGAGHEQYF. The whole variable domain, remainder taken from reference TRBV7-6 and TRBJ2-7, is GAGVSQSPRYKVTKRGQDVALRCDPISGHVSLYWYRQALGQGPEFLTYFNYEAQQDKSGLPNDRFSAERPEGSISTLTIQRTEQRDSAMYRCASSLGRGAGHEQYFGPGTRLTVT.

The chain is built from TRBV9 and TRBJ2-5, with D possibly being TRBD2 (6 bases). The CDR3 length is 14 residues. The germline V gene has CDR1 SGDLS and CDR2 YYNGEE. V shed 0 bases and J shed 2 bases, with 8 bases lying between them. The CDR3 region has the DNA TGTGCCAGCAGCGTAGTGGGGGGACAAGAGACCCAGTACTTC. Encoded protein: CASSVVGGQETQYF.